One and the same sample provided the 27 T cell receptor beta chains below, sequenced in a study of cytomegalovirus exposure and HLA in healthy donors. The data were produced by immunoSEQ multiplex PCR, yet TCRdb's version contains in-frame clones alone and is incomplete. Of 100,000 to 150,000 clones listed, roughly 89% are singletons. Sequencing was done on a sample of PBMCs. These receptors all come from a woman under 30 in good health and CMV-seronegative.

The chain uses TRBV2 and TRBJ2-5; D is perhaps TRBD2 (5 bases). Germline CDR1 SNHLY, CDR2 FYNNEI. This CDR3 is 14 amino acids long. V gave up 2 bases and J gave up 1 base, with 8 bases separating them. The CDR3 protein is CASSEFLAQETQYF. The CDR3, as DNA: TGTGCCAGCAGTGAATTTCTAGCCCAAGAGACCCAGTACTTC.

The CDR3 here is CASTPREGFNEQFF. CDR3 coding DNA: TGCGCCAGCACCCCCCGGGAGGGATTCAATGAGCAGTTCTTC. This chain joins TRBV4-1 and TRBJ2-1; TRBD2 aligns across 8 bases. The V gene end was trimmed by 7 bases and the J gene end by 6 bases; junction bases not matched to a gene: 8. This CDR3 has 14 amino acids. Per germline, CDR1 MGHRA and CDR2 YSYEKL.

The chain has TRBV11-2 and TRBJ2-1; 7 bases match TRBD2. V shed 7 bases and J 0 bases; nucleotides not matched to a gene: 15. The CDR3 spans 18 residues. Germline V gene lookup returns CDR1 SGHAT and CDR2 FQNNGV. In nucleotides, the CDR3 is TGTGCCAGCACCTCAAACCGGGGGGTGACAGACTCCTACAATGAGCAGTTCTTC. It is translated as CASTSNRGVTDSYNEQFF.

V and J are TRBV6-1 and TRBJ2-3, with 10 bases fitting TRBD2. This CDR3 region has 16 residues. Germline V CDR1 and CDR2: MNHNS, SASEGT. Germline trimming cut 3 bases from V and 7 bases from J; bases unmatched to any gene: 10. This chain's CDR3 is CASSDPQLAGRNTQYF. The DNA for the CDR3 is TGTGCCAGCAGTGATCCCCAACTAGCGGGACGAAATACGCAGTATTTT.

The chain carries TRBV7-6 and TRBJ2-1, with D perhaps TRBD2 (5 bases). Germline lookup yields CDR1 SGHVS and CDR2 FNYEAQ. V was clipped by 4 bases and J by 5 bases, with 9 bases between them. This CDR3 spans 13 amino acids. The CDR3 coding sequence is TGTGCCAGCAGCTCGGGGAAGGACAATGAGCAGTTCTTC. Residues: CASSSGKDNEQFF.

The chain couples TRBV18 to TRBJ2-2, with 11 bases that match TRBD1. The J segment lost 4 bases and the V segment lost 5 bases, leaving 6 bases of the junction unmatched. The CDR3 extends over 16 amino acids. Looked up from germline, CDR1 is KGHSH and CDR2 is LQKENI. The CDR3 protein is CASSSDRGRITGELFF. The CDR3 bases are TGTGCCAGCTCATCGGACAGGGGGCGTATCACCGGGGAGCTGTTTTTT.

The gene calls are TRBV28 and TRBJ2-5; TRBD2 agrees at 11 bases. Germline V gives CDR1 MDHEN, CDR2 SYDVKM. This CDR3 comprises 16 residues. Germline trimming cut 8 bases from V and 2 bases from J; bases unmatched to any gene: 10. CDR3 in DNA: TGTGCCAGCGGAGGGTCAGTAGCGGGAGGGCAAGAGACCCAGTACTTC. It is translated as CASGGSVAGGQETQYF. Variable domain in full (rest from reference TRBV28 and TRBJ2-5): DVKVTQSSRYLVKRTGEKVFLECVQDMDHENMFWYRQDPGLGLRLIYFSYDVKMKEKGDIPEGYSVSREKKERFSLILESASTNQTSMYLCASGGSVAGGQETQYFGPGTRLLVL.

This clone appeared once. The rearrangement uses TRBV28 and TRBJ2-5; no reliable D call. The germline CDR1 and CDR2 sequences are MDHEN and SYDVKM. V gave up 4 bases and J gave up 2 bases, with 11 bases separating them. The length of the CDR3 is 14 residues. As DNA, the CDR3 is TGTGCCAGCAGTTCCCTACCCACGCAAGAGACCCAGTACTTC. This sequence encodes CASSSLPTQETQYF. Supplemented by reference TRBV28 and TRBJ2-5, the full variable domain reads DVKVTQSSRYLVKRTGEKVFLECVQDMDHENMFWYRQDPGLGLRLIYFSYDVKMKEKGDIPEGYSVSREKKERFSLILESASTNQTSMYLCASSSLPTQETQYFGPGTRLLVL.

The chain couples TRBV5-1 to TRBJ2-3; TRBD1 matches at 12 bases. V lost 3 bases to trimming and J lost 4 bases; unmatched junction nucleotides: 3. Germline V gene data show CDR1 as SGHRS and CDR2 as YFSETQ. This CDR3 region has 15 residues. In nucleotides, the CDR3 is TGCGCCAGCAGCTCCGGGACAGGGGGCCCAGATACGCAGTATTTT. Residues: CASSSGTGGPDTQYF.

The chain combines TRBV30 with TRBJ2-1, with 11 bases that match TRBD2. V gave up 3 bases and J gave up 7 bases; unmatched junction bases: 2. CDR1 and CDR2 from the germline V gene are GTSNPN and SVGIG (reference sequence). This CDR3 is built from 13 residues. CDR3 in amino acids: CAWRPSGRNEQFF. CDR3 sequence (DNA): TGTGCCTGGAGACCTAGCGGGAGGAATGAGCAGTTCTTC.

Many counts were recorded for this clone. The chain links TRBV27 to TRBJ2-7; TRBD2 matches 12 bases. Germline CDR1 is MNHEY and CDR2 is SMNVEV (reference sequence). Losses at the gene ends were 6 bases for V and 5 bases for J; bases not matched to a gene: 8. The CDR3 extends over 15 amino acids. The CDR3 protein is CASRDLAGGQNEQYF. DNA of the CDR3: TGTGCCAGCAGGGATCTAGCGGGAGGGCAGAACGAGCAGTACTTC.

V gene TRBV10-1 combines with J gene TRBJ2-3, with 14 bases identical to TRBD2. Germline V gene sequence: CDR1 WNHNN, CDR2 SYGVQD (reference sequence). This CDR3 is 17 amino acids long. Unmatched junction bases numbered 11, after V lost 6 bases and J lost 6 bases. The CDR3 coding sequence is TGCGCCAGCAGCAACGGGTGGACTAGCGGGAGGAGGGATACGCAGTATTTT. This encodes CASSNGWTSGRRDTQYF.

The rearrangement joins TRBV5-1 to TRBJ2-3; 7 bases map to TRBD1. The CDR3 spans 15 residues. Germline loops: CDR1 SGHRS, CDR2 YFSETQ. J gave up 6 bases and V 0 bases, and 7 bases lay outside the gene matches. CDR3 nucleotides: TGCGCCAGCAGCTTGGGACAGGGCAAATTGGATACGCAGTATTTT. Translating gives CASSLGQGKLDTQYF.

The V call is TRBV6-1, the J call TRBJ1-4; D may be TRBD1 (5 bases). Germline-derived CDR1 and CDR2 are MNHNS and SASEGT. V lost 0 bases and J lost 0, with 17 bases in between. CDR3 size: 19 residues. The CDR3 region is CASSEAPGGDVATNEKLFF. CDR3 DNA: TGTGCCAGCAGTGAAGCACCCGGGGGTGACGTAGCAACTAATGAAAAACTGTTTTTT.

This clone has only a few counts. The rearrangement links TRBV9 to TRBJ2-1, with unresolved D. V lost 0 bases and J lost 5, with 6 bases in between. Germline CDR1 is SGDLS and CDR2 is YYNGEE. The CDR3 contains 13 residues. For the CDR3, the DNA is TGTGCCAGCAGCGTAGGCTTAGACAATGAGCAGTTCTTC. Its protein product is CASSVGLDNEQFF. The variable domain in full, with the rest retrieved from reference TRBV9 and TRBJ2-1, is DSGVTQTPKHLITATGQRVTLRCSPRSGDLSVYWYQQSLDQGLQFLIQYYNGEERAKGNILERFSAQQFPDLHSELNLSSLELGDSALYFCASSVGLDNEQFFGPGTRLTVL.

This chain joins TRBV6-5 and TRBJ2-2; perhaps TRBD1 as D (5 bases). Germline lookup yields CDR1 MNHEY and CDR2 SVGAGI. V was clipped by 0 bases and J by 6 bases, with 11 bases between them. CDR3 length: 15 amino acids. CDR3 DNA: TGTGCCAGCAGTTACTCTATTACAGGTTCCGGGGAGCTGTTTTTT. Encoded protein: CASSYSITGSGELFF.

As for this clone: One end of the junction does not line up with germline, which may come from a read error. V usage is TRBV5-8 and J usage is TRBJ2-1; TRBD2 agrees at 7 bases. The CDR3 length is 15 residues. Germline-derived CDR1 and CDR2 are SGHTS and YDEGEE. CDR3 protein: CASTLVAGVGNEQFF. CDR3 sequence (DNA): TGTGCCAGCACCTTGGTGGCGGGAGTGGGTAATGAGCAGTTCTTC.

Written as DNA, the CDR3 is TGTGCCAGCAGCTCGCCAGCCTTCCAGGGTTCCGAGCAGTACTTC. This gives the protein CASSSPAFQGSEQYF. The V gene is TRBV13, the J gene TRBJ2-7; D possibly corresponds to TRBD1 (5 bases). Trimming stripped 4 bases from V and 6 bases from J, with 19 bases between. The CDR3 length is 15 residues. The V gene's germline CDR1 is PRHDT and CDR2 FYEKMQ (reference sequence).

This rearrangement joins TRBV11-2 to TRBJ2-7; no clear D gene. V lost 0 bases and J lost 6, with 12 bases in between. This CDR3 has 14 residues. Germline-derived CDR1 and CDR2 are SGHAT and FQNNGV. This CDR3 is CASSLDYLAGEQYF. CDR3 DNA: TGTGCCAGCAGCTTAGATTACTTGGCAGGCGAGCAGTACTTC.

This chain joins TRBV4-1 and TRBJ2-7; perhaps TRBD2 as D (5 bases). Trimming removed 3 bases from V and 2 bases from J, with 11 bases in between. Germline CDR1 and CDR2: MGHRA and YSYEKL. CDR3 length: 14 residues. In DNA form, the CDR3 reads TGCGCCAGCAGCCACTACCGGGGTACCTACGAGCAGTACTTC. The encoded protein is CASSHYRGTYEQYF.

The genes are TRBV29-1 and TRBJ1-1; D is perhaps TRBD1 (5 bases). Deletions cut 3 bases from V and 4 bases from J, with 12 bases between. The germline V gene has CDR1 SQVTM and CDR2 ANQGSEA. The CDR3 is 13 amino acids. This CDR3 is CSVDQGLGTEAFF. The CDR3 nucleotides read TGCAGCGTTGATCAGGGTCTGGGCACTGAAGCTTTCTTT.

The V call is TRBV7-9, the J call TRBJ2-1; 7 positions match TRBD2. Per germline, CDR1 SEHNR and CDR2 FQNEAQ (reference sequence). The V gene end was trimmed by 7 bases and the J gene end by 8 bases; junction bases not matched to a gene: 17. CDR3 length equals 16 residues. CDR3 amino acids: CASTPPAAGAGHEQFF. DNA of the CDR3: TGTGCCAGCACCCCCCCGGCGGCGGGAGCGGGTCATGAGCAGTTCTTC.

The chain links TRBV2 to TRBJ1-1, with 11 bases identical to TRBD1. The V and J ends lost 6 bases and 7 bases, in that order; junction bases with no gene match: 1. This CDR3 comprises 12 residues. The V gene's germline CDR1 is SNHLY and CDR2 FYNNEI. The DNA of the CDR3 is TGTGCCAGCAGGGGACAGGGGGTTGAAGCTTTCTTT. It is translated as CASRGQGVEAFF.

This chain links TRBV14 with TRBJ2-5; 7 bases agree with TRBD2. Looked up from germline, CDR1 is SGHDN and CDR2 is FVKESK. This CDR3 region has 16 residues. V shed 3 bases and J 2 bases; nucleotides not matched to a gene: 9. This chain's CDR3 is CASSHRGGTKQETQYF. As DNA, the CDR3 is TGTGCCAGCAGCCACCGCGGCGGGACTAAGCAAGAGACCCAGTACTTC. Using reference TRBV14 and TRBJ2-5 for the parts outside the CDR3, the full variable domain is EAGVTQFPSHSVIEKGQTVTLRCDPISGHDNLYWYRRVMGKEIKFLLHFVKESKQDESGMPNNRFLAERTGGTYSTLKVQPAELEDSGVYFCASSHRGGTKQETQYFGPGTRLLVL.

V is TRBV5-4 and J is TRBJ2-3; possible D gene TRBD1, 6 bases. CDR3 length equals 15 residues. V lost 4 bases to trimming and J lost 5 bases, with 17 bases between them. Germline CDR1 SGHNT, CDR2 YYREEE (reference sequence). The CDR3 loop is CASSPTGTRGDTQYF. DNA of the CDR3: TGTGCCAGCAGCCCCACCGGGACACGTGGAGATACGCAGTATTTT.

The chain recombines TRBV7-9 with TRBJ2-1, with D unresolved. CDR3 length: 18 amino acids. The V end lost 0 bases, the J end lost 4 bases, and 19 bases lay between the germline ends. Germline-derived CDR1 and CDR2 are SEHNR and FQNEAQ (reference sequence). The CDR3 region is CASSLAKYSPGVYNEQFF. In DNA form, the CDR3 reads TGTGCCAGCAGCTTAGCAAAATACTCGCCCGGAGTATACAATGAGCAGTTCTTC.

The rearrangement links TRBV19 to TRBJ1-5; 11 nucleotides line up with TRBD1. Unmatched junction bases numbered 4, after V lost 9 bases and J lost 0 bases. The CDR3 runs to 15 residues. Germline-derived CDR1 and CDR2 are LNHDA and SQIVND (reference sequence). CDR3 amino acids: CASSGTGGSNQPQHF. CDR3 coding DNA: TGTGCCAGCTCCGGGACAGGGGGTAGCAATCAGCCCCAGCATTTT. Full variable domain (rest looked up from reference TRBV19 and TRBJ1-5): DGGITQSPKYLFRKEGQNVTLSCEQNLNHDAMYWYRQDPGQGLRLIYYSQIVNDFQKGDIAEGYSVSREKKESFPLTVTSAQKNPTAFYLCASSGTGGSNQPQHFGDGTRLSIL.